A single sample is the source of the 8 T cell receptor beta chains below, sequenced in a study of metastatic and nonmetastatic thyroid tumors. Via MiXCR, TCRdb re-called the PCR reads. The data show roughly 20,000 clones, about 30% seen once. Each patient came to thyroid surgery without any prior treatment (of any kind). The sample comprised blood. These receptors came from a female donor with papillary thyroid cancer or a benign thyroid nodule (not recorded which). Some clones in this sample may be carry-over from other donors' samples.

The CDR3 is CASSLDTLNEQFF. DNA of the CDR3: TGCGCCAGCAGCTTGGACACCCTCAATGAGCAGTTCTTC. The rearrangement joins TRBV5-1 to TRBJ2-1; no reliable D call. Trimming cost V 0 bases and J 6 bases, with 7 bases left between them. Germline-derived CDR1 and CDR2 are SGHRS and YFSETQ. The CDR3 totals 13 residues.

The chain has TRBV2 and TRBJ2-1; TRBD2 is a possible D gene (5 bases). This CDR3 is 13 amino acids long. Trimming left V 7 bases short and J 15 bases short, with 22 bases between. Germline lookup yields CDR1 SNHLY and CDR2 FYNNEI. CDR3 coding DNA: TGTGCCAGCAAATGGGAGAGTAATCGAGAGGGGTTCTTC. Translating gives CASKWESNREGFF.

By its share, this clone is medium-sized. The chain carries TRBV10-1 and TRBJ2-3; TRBD2 agrees at 11 bases. V lost 10 bases to trimming and J lost 2 bases; unmatched junction nucleotides: 8. The length of the CDR3 is 15 residues. Looked up from germline, CDR1 is WNHNN and CDR2 is SYGVQD (reference sequence). CDR3 nucleotide sequence: TGCGCCAACCCACTAGCGGGAGAGTACACAGATACGCAGTATTTT. Its protein is CANPLAGEYTDTQYF.

This clone has at least ten counts. The chain joins TRBV6-4 to TRBJ2-2; no reliable D call. Germline V gives CDR1 MRHNA, CDR2 SNTAGT. Trimming took off 2 bases at V and 2 bases at J, with 9 bases between the two ends. The CDR3 extends over 15 amino acids. In nucleotides, the CDR3 is TGTGCCAGCAGTGACGGAGCTGGCAACACCGGGGAGCTGTTTTTT. It encodes CASSDGAGNTGELFF.

This clone is termed medium-sized. This chain connects TRBV28 to TRBJ1-5, with TRBD1 identical over 9 bases. With V trimmed by 2 bases and J by 2 bases, 13 bases remained unmatched. This CDR3 spans 19 amino acids. Per the germline V gene, CDR1 is MDHEN and CDR2 is SYDVKM. The CDR3 loop is CASSLVQGALGFGNQPQHF. CDR3 DNA sequence: TGTGCCAGCAGTTTAGTACAGGGGGCGCTGGGATTTGGCAATCAGCCCCAGCATTTT. Looking up the rest from reference TRBV28 and TRBJ1-5 gives the full variable domain: DVKVTQSSRYLVKRTGEKVFLECVQDMDHENMFWYRQDPGLGLRLIYFSYDVKMKEKGDIPEGYSVSREKKERFSLILESASTNQTSMYLCASSLVQGALGFGNQPQHFGDGTRLSIL.

CDR3 sequence: CASSEELGELFF. The CDR3 nucleotides read TGTGCCAGCAGCGAGGAGCTTGGGGAGCTGTTTTTT. This rearrangement joins TRBV11-2 to TRBJ2-2; no firm D call. The CDR3 consists of 12 residues. Germline assignment: CDR1 SGHAT and CDR2 FQNNGV. With 5 bases removed from V and 8 bases from J, the gap between germline ends came to 9 bases.

This chain uses TRBV11-2 with TRBJ2-1, with 13 bases that match TRBD2. Germline V CDR1 and CDR2: SGHAT, FQNNGV. Unmatched junction bases numbered 2, after V lost 1 base and J lost 5 bases. This CDR3 spans 16 amino acids. The DNA of the CDR3 is TGTGCCAGCAGCTTAGGTGGGACTAGCGGGAACAATGAGCAGTTCTTC. Translating it yields CASSLGGTSGNNEQFF.

The sample holds many counts of this clone. V is TRBV6-1 and J is TRBJ1-3; D call uncertain. The CDR3 runs 15 residues. Germline-derived CDR1 and CDR2 are MNHNS and SASEGT. Trimming pared 4 bases from V and 0 bases from J, leaving 10 bases between. The CDR3 loop reads CASSVAGNSGNTIYF. DNA for the CDR3: TGTGCCAGCAGTGTCGCAGGAAACTCTGGAAACACCATATATTTT.